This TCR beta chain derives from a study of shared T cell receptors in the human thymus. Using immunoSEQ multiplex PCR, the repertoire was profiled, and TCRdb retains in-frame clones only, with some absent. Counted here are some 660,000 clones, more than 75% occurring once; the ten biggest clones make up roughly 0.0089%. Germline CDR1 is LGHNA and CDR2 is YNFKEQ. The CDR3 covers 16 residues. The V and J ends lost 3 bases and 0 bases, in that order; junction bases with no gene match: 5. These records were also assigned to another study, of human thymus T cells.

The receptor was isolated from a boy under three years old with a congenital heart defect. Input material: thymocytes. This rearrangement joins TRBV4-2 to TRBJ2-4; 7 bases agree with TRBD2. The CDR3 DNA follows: TGTGCCAGCAGCCATCAAGCGGGGATAGCCAAAAACATTCAGTACTTC. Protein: CASSHQAGIAKNIQYF.